Listed here are 2 T cell receptor beta chains from one sample, sequenced in a study of shared clonotypes between healthy human individuals. Method: immunoSEQ multiplex PCR; TCRdb's copy keeps in-frame clones and lacks some. Of around 620,000 clones in the sample, 95% were seen once. Naive CD8 cells, CD45RO-negative and positively selected for CCR7, excluded terminally differentiated effector memory CD45RA+ cells. The sequenced material came from naive CD8+ T cells sorted from blood. All receptors come from a woman in her thirties in good health.

This clone came up a few times. Other nucleotide sequences from this sample produce the same CDR3. The V gene is TRBV29-1, the J gene TRBJ1-1; D is unclear. The germline V gene encodes CDR1 SQVTM and CDR2 ANQGSEA. This CDR3 spans 10 amino acids. V lost 6 bases, J lost 8 bases, and 10 bases lay in between. In DNA form, the CDR3 reads TGCAGCGTCCTGGGTGTGGAAGCTTTCTTT. This codes for CSVLGVEAFF.

The rearrangement uses TRBV4-1 and TRBJ2-1; 13 bases align to TRBD2. The CDR3 consists of 16 residues. Germline trimming cut 6 bases from V and 5 bases from J; bases unmatched to any gene: 7. From germline, CDR1 is MGHRA and CDR2 YSYEKL. This CDR3 reads CASRSRTSGSNNEQFF. DNA of the CDR3: TGCGCCAGCAGATCCCGGACTAGCGGGAGTAACAATGAGCAGTTCTTC.